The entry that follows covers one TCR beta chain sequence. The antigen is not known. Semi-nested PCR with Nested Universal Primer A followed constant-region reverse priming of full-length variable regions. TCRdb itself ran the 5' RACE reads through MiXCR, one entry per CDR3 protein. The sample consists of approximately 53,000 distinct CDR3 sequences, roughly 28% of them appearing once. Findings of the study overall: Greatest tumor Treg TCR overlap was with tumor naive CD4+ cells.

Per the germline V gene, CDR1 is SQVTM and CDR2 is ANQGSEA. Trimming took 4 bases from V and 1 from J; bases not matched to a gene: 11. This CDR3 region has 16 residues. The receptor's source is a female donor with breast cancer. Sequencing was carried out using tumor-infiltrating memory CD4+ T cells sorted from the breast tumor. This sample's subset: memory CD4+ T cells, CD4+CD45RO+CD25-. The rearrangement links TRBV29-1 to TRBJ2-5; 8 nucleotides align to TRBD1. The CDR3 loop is CSVALGETGGQETQYF. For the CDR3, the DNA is TGCAGCGTTGCTCTTGGGGAAACAGGGGGCCAAGAGACCCAGTACTTC.